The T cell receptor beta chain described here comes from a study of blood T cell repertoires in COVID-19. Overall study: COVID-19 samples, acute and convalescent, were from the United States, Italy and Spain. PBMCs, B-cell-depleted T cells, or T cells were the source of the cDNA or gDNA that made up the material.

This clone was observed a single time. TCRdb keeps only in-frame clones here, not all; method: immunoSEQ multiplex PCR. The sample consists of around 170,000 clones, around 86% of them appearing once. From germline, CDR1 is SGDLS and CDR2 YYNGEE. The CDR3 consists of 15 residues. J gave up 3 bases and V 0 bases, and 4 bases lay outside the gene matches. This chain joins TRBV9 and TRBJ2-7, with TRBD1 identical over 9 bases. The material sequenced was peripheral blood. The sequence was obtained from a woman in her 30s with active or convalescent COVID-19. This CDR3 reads CASSVGGTGNYEQYF. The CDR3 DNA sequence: TGTGCCAGCAGCGTAGGCGGGACAGGGAACTACGAGCAGTACTTC.